These 15 T cell receptor beta chains share one sample of origin, sequenced in a study of vaccination effects on CD4 cells after COVID-19. Using immunoSEQ multiplex PCR, the repertoire was profiled, and TCRdb retains in-frame clones only, with some absent. The sample yields 23,000 or so clones, 80% to 90% seen once. Under the ViraFEST assay, PBMC were stimulated with viral peptide pools so that antigen-specific CD4+ T cells expanded. Sequencing was performed afterwards. Researchers isolated CD4+ T cells once ten to eleven days of culture had elapsed. BNT162b2 vaccine or mRNA-1273 vaccine was given to participants in two doses. The antigens these receptors bind are not known. The input for sequencing was CD4+ T cells from PBMCs cultured with SARS-CoV-2 spike peptides, taken after COVID-19 vaccination. Receptors originate from a human donor who received a COVID-19 vaccine. Some clones in this sample may be carry-over from other donors' samples.

The chain uses TRBV5-1 and TRBJ2-5; D may be TRBD1 (5 bases). Germline V CDR1 and CDR2: SGHRS, YFSETQ. Trimming removed 4 bases at V and 2 bases at J, with 12 bases between. The CDR3 loop spans 14 amino acids. The CDR3 reads CASSIGVRQETQYF. CDR3 coding DNA: TGCGCCAGCAGCATAGGGGTGAGACAAGAGACCCAGTACTTC.

The gene calls are TRBV7-8 and TRBJ1-1; D remains ambiguous. Germline-derived CDR1 and CDR2 are SGHVS and FQNEAQ. This CDR3 comprises 14 residues. V lost 2 bases to trimming and J lost 1 base, with 8 bases between them. This CDR3 reads CASSLLGGNTEAFF. DNA for the CDR3: TGTGCCAGCAGCTTACTCGGAGGGAACACTGAAGCTTTCTTT. The full variable domain, completed using reference TRBV7-8 and TRBJ1-1, is GAGVSQSPRYKVAKRGQDVALRCDPISGHVSLFWYQQALGQGPEFLTYFQNEAQLDKSGLPSDRFFAERPEGSVSTLKIQRTQQEDSAVYLCASSLLGGNTEAFFGQGTRLTVV.

This clone showed up just a few times. V and J are TRBV21-1 and TRBJ1-2; the DNA was not compared with TRBD1, the D call given in the table. TRBV21-1 is classified as a pseudogene. CDR3 length: 17 amino acids. DNA of the CDR3: TGTGCCAGCAGCAGCCCGGGGGGACAGGGGTCAGCCTATGGCTACACCTTC. It yields the protein CASSSPGGQGSAYGYTF.

The chain has TRBV3-1 (or the pseudogene TRBV3-2) and TRBJ1-2; the D is unclear. Trimming took 0 bases from V and 4 from J, leaving 12 bases between them. Germline V CDR1 and CDR2: LGHDT, YNNKEL (reference sequence). The CDR3 is 15 residues long. The CDR3 here is CASSQEVSGPYGYTF. CDR3 bases: TGTGCCAGCAGCCAAGAGGTTTCGGGTCCCTATGGCTACACCTTC.

The gene calls are TRBV19 and TRBJ2-5; no definite D call. CDR3 length: 11 residues. Trimming removed 6 bases at V and 5 bases at J, with 7 bases between. CDR1 is LNHDA and CDR2 is SQIVND in the germline V gene (reference sequence). The CDR3 nucleotides read TGTGCCAGTAGGGTCGGGGAGACCCAGTACTTC. Its protein is CASRVGETQYF.

A single count supports this clone. Here the CDR3 DNA reads TGTGCCAGCAGTCCCTGGACAGGGGGTAATAATTCACCCCTCCACTTT. Amino acids: CASSPWTGGNNSPLHF. The J gene is TRBJ1-6, the V gene TRBV6-6, with 10 nucleotides matching TRBD1. The CDR3 has 16 residues. With V trimmed by 5 bases and J by 5 bases, 6 bases remained unmatched. Germline CDR1 and CDR2: MNHNY and SVGAGI (reference sequence).

V and J are TRBV27 and TRBJ1-1, with TRBD1 matching over 10 bases. The germline CDR1 and CDR2 sequences are MNHEY and SMNVEV (reference sequence). J gave up 3 bases and V 6 bases, and 7 bases lay outside the gene matches. CDR3 size: 15 residues. CDR3 in DNA: TGTGCCAGCAGGGACAGGGGGACCATCTACACTGAAGCTTTCTTT. This translates into CASRDRGTIYTEAFF.

V is TRBV24-1 and J is TRBJ2-1; the D gene is possibly TRBD2 (6 bases). The CDR3 runs 15 residues. Germline CDR1 is KGHDR and CDR2 is SFDVKD. Trimming shortened V by 0 bases and J by 2 bases, and 7 bases separated the two germline ends. This CDR3 is CATSDLAGTYNEQFF. CDR3 sequence (DNA): TGTGCCACCAGTGATTTGGCGGGGACCTACAATGAGCAGTTCTTC.

The chain employs TRBV9 and TRBJ2-3; the D is unclear. Per the germline V gene, CDR1 is SGDLS and CDR2 is YYNGEE. The CDR3 consists of 13 residues. V was cut by 2 bases and J by 3 bases, with 7 bases left in between. The CDR3 sequence is CASSVGVTDTQYF. As DNA, the CDR3 is TGTGCCAGCAGCGTCGGTGTGACAGATACGCAGTATTTT.

The chain has TRBV7-3 and TRBJ1-6; the D is unclear. Germline CDR1 and CDR2: SGHTA and FQGTGA. V was shortened by 2 bases and J by 0 bases, with 14 bases between the two germline ends. The CDR3 length is 18 residues. The CDR3 is CASSLQRPPNSYNSPLHF. CDR3 in DNA: TGTGCCAGCAGCTTACAGCGGCCTCCCAACTCCTATAATTCACCCCTCCACTTT.

The J gene is TRBJ1-1, the V gene TRBV11-3; maybe TRBD1 (5 bases). V lost 4 bases to trimming and J lost 1 base, with 7 bases between them. Per germline, CDR1 SGHNT and CDR2 YENEEA. This CDR3 comprises 13 residues. CDR3 nucleotide sequence: TGTGCCAGCAGCTACGACAGGAACACTGAAGCTTTCTTT. Its translation is CASSYDRNTEAFF.

The chain is built from TRBV18 and TRBJ2-3; possible D gene TRBD1, 6 bases. CDR3 length: 13 residues. The germline V gene has CDR1 KGHSH and CDR2 LQKENI. Trimming pared 2 bases from V and 6 bases from J, leaving 9 bases between. The DNA for the CDR3 is TGTGCCAGCTCACCAGGGGGCGGTGATACGCAGTATTTT. It encodes CASSPGGGDTQYF.

The V call is TRBV12-5, the J call TRBJ1-2; perhaps TRBD1 as D (6 bases). The CDR3 length is 15 residues. CDR1 and CDR2 (germline): LGHNT, FRNRAP. V lost 5 bases to trimming and J lost 7 bases, with 20 bases between them. CDR3 sequence (DNA): TGTGCTAGTGGTCTAAACAGGGTGTCATCCCGTGGCTACACCTTC. Protein: CASGLNRVSSRGYTF.

The chain has TRBV2 and TRBJ2-7, with D possibly TRBD2 on 5 matching bases. V lost 8 bases and J lost 0, with 8 bases in between. In germline, CDR1 is SNHLY, CDR2 FYNNEI. The CDR3 contains 12 residues. This CDR3 reads CASSDFSYEQYV. The CDR3 DNA is TGTGCCAGCTCGGACTTCTCCTACGAGCAGTACGTC.

This rearrangement joins TRBV7-2 to TRBJ2-2, with D maybe TRBD1 (5 bases). Germline values: CDR1 SGHTA, CDR2 FQGNSA. The CDR3 covers 15 residues. V was cut by 0 bases and J by 6 bases, with 11 bases left in between. CDR3 protein: CASSLAGAESGELFF. As DNA, the CDR3 is TGTGCCAGCAGCTTAGCTGGGGCGGAATCCGGGGAGCTGTTTTTT.